Shown below are 10 T cell receptor beta chains from a single sample sequenced in a study of blood T cell repertoires in COVID-19 (TCRdb year 2020). The library was prepared using the immunoSEQ multiplex PCR assay. TCRdb provides this immuneACCESS table in a form limited to in-frame rearrangements. Some clones are lacking; in checked studies, under half of them reflect an unresolved V gene, and why the rest are absent is not known. Within this sample are some 270,000 clones, with around 81% of them counted one time only. The top ten hold about a sixth of the sample. Sequenced sample: peripheral blood. These receptor sequences come from a person aged 70 to 80 with COVID-19, enrolled during active disease.

This clone has only a few counts. The gene calls are TRBV2 and TRBJ1-1; 7 bases map to TRBD1. Trimming cost V 1 base and J 5 bases; bases outside gene matches: 7. The CDR3 totals 15 residues. CDR1 is SNHLY and CDR2 is FYNNEI in the germline V gene. CDR3 sequence: CASSEVPGQLTEAFF. The CDR3, as DNA: TGTGCCAGCAGTGAAGTCCCGGGACAGTTAACTGAAGCTTTCTTT.

This clone was observed once. The V and J genes are TRBV28 and TRBJ2-7; D is possibly TRBD1 (6 bases). From germline, CDR1 is MDHEN and CDR2 SYDVKM. V lost 3 bases to trimming and J lost 0 bases, with 15 bases between them. CDR3 size: 16 residues. CDR3 nucleotide sequence: TGTGCCAGCAGTTTGCTGCTTAGGGGGAGCTCCTACGAGCAGTACTTC. It codes for CASSLLLRGSSYEQYF.

This clone was counted a few times. V and J are TRBV5-1 and TRBJ1-4, with 8 bases identical to TRBD1. Trimming at V came to 0 bases and at J to 8 bases, leaving 9 bases not matched to a gene. Germline V gives CDR1 SGHRS, CDR2 YFSETQ. The CDR3 length is 16 residues. The CDR3 DNA is TGCGCCAGCAGCTTGGGGGCGACAGGGGAGGGCGAAAAACTGTTTTTT. This sequence encodes CASSLGATGEGEKLFF.

The V gene is TRBV19, the J gene TRBJ1-5, with 11 bases fitting TRBD1. This CDR3 comprises 14 residues. From germline, CDR1 is LNHDA and CDR2 SQIVND (reference sequence). V was pared by 5 bases and J by 5 bases, with 2 bases of the junction left unmatched. The CDR3 nucleotides read TGTGCCAGTAGTCAGGACAGGGGGCATCAGCCCCAGCATTTT. Translation gives CASSQDRGHQPQHF.

The chain couples TRBV19 to TRBJ1-2; 8 nucleotides line up with TRBD1. Trimming took 3 bases from V and 5 from J; bases not matched to a gene: 5. The germline gives CDR1 LNHDA, CDR2 SQIVND (reference sequence). There are 14 residues in the CDR3. For the CDR3, the DNA is TGTGCCAGTAGTATTCGACAGGGGCAGTATGGCTACACCTTC. Translated, it gives CASSIRQGQYGYTF.

In DNA form, the CDR3 reads TGTGCCAGCAGCCTTACGGGGGACACTGAAGCTTTCTTT. Residues: CASSLTGDTEAFF. The chain is built from TRBV5-4 and TRBJ1-1; perhaps TRBD1 as D (5 bases). Germline CDR1 is SGHNT and CDR2 is YYREEE (reference sequence). Trimming took off 4 bases at V and 3 bases at J, with 10 bases between the two ends. This CDR3 contains 13 residues.

This sequence joins TRBV7-9 and TRBJ1-1; D is possibly TRBD1 (5 bases). V shed 5 bases and J shed 4 bases, with 11 bases lying between them. The CDR3 is 13 residues long. CDR1 is SEHNR, CDR2 FQNEAQ, per germline (reference sequence). CDR3 sequence reads: CASSQAGGTEAFF. For the CDR3, the DNA is TGTGCCAGCAGCCAAGCGGGGGGCACTGAAGCTTTCTTT.

A note on this clone: At the DNA level, this CDR3 is encoded by other sequences in the same sample as well. The chain links TRBV9 to TRBJ2-3, with a weak D call TRBD1 (6 bases). This CDR3 is 15 amino acids long. The germline V gene encodes CDR1 SGDLS and CDR2 YYNGEE. V lost 4 bases, J lost 6 bases, and 18 bases lay in between. The chain's CDR3 is CASSTGHLLEDTQYF. Here the CDR3 DNA reads TGTGCCAGCAGCACGGGACACCTTCTCGAGGATACGCAGTATTTT.

V usage is TRBV28 and J usage is TRBJ1-5, with D possibly TRBD1 on 6 matching bases. Germline V gives CDR1 MDHEN, CDR2 SYDVKM. The CDR3 spans 15 residues. The V gene lost 6 bases and the J gene lost 0 bases, with 12 bases spanning the gap. In DNA form, the CDR3 reads TGTGCCAGCAGCATTACAGGGTATAGCAATCAGCCCCAGCATTTT. Translating gives CASSITGYSNQPQHF.

This clone was observed once. The chain joins TRBV7-9 to TRBJ2-1; 10 bases map to TRBD1. CDR3 length: 16 amino acids. Germline V gene lookup returns CDR1 SEHNR and CDR2 FQNEAQ (reference sequence). The ends lost 2 bases at V and 8 bases at J; junction bases unmatched: 9. The CDR3 DNA reads as TGTGCCAGCAGCTTAAACCCGGGACAGGGGTTCCATGAGCAGTTCTTC. Its translation: CASSLNPGQGFHEQFF.